The 3 T cell receptor beta chains below all came from one sample that was sequenced in a study of blood T cell repertoires in COVID-19 (dated by TCRdb to 2019 to 2021). Library preparation employed the immunoSEQ multiplex PCR assay. In its TCRdb copy, this immuneACCESS table keeps in-frame sequences only and misses some clones. Where compared with another copy, unresolved V genes explain less than half of these, and the others have no known cause. Here the sample has approximately 300,000 clones; 90% occur a single time. The biggest ten clones account for 3.5% to 4.5% of the sample. The sequenced sample was PBMCs or T cells enriched from blood (not recorded which). These receptors originate from a woman aged 18 to 35 with acute COVID-19.

The V call is TRBV5-1, the J call TRBJ1-3; the D gene is possibly TRBD1 (6 bases). The V gene lost 4 bases and the J gene lost 4 bases, with 18 bases spanning the gap. The CDR3 loop spans 16 amino acids. CDR1 and CDR2 from the germline V gene are SGHRS and YFSETQ. CDR3 loop: CASSLGQSGPGNTIYF. The CDR3 DNA is TGCGCCAGCAGCCTCGGACAGTCCGGGCCCGGAAACACCATATATTTT.

The chain has TRBV21-1 and TRBJ2-5; the table's D call of TRBD1 was not tested on the DNA. TRBV21-1 corresponds to a pseudogene. This CDR3 comprises 19 residues. The CDR3 is CASSNIWRDRVFVGETQYF. The DNA of the CDR3 is TGTGCCAGCAGCAATATTTGGCGGGACAGGGTATTCGTAGGAGAGACCCAGTACTTC.

The chain employs TRBV3-1 (or the pseudogene TRBV3-2) and TRBJ2-7; perhaps TRBD2 as D (5 bases). Per germline, CDR1 LGHDT and CDR2 YNNKEL (reference sequence). Trimming left V 7 bases short and J 4 bases short, with 11 bases between. This CDR3 has 12 amino acids. The CDR3 region is CASNRAGYEQYF. The CDR3 region has the DNA TGTGCCAGCAACCGGGCGGGTTACGAGCAGTACTTC.